One sample yielded the 7 T cell receptor beta chains listed below, sequenced in a study of T cells after yellow fever vaccination. TCRdb redid the calling of the 5' RACE reads with MiXCR, one entry per CDR3 protein. The sample shows some 240,000 distinct CDR3 sequences, 2.5% to 3.5% of them seen only once. Sequenced here: CD4+ T cells sorted from PBMCs, sampled 10 days after the yellow fever booster vaccination. The receptor set was obtained from a young man who received the YFV17D yellow fever vaccine.

The CDR3, as DNA: TGCAGTGCTAGGCCGACTAGCGGGGGGAATAATGAGCAGTTCTTC. It is translated as CSARPTSGGNNEQFF. This chain links TRBV20-1 with TRBJ2-1; 13 bases match TRBD2. The CDR3 is made up of 15 amino acids. The V and J ends lost 3 bases and 7 bases, in that order; junction bases with no gene match: 6. The germline V gene has CDR1 DFQATT and CDR2 SNEGSKA (reference sequence).

This clonotype was seen at least ten times. The chain's CDR3 is CASSQDRRGLKETQYF. The CDR3 nucleotides are TGTGCCAGCAGCCAAGATCGAAGGGGGCTCAAAGAGACCCAGTACTTC. The chain is built from TRBV4-2 and TRBJ2-5; TRBD1 matches at 7 bases. V shed 0 bases, J shed 3 bases, and the junction held 7 bases outside the gene matches. Germline CDR1 is LGHNA and CDR2 is YNFKEQ. The CDR3 spans 16 residues.

This clonotype was seen a handful of times. The chain links TRBV7-2 to TRBJ1-5; possibly TRBD1 for D (5 bases). The CDR3 runs to 16 residues. Germline CDR1 reads SGHTA; CDR2 reads FQGNSA. Trimming shortened V by 5 bases and J by 3 bases, and 17 bases separated the two germline ends. The DNA of the CDR3 is TGTGCCAGCAGCCCCCGGGGGGTGGGGATCAATCAGCCCCAGCATTTT. Amino acid sequence: CASSPRGVGINQPQHF.

This clonotype showed up just a few times. The chain employs TRBV18 and TRBJ1-1; D is unresolved. Between the trimmed V and J ends, which lost 3 bases and 1 base, there was a span of 9 bases. Per the germline V gene, CDR1 is KGHSH and CDR2 is LQKENI. The CDR3 has 14 amino acids. CDR3 residues: CASSPIDPNTEAFF. The CDR3 region has the DNA TGTGCCAGCTCACCGATCGACCCGAACACTGAAGCTTTCTTT.

This clonotype has ten or more counts. CDR3 protein: CASSWTEDYEQYV. The CDR3 DNA reads TGTGCCAGCAGCTGGACGGAAGACTACGAGCAGTACGTC. The chain carries TRBV11-1 and TRBJ2-7; D not certain. CDR1 and CDR2 (germline): SGHAT, FQDESV (reference sequence). The CDR3 length is 13 residues. Trimming left V 4 bases short and J 3 bases short, with 10 bases between.

This clonotype has a count of ten or more. The gene calls are TRBV20-1 and TRBJ1-2; D is uncertain. CDR3 length equals 12 residues. V lost 6 bases, J lost 8 bases, and 16 bases lay in between. CDR1 and CDR2 (germline): DFQATT, SNEGSKA (reference sequence). CDR3 sequence reads: CSADAPGYGYTF. In nucleotides, the CDR3 is TGCAGTGCGGACGCGCCGGGGTACGGCTACACCTTC.

This clonotype came up a few times. The chain recombines TRBV27 with TRBJ2-6; D ambiguous. Trimming stripped 1 base from V and 8 bases from J, with 12 bases between. CDR1 and CDR2 from the germline V gene are MNHEY and SMNVEV (reference sequence). The CDR3 is 15 amino acids. The CDR3 here is CASSLWTTASNVLTF. CDR3 nucleotide sequence: TGTGCCAGCAGTTTATGGACCACCGCCTCCAACGTCCTGACTTTC.